These 8 T cell receptor beta chains share one sample of origin, sequenced in a study of CD4 and CD8 cells across lung adenocarcinoma regions. Each CDR3 protein gets one entry after TCRdb re-called the PCR reads with MiXCR. The sample lists under 30,000 distinct CDR3 sequences; 53% were seen once. Material: CD8+ T cells from the center of a lung tumor. These TCRs come from a male donor with lung adenocarcinoma. The CD4 and CD8 labels of this study may be unreliable.

This clonotype was counted at least ten times. The chain uses TRBV28 and TRBJ2-1; D might be TRBD1 (5 bases). CDR1 and CDR2 from the germline V gene are MDHEN and SYDVKM. This CDR3 spans 10 amino acids. The V and J ends lost 3 bases and 16 bases respectively, with 10 bases between them. The CDR3 region is CASSLNRLFF. CDR3 bases: TGTGCCAGCAGTTTGAACAGGTTATTCTTC.

Of note for this clonotype: One end of the junction is discordant with germline, which a read error may explain. The genes are TRBV6-5 and TRBJ2-4, with D perhaps matching TRBD1 or TRBD2 (6 bases each). Germline V gene data show CDR1 as MNHEY and CDR2 as SVGAGI. The CDR3 contains 15 residues. The CDR3 is CASSWGLGGANTQYF. The CDR3, as DNA: TGTGCCAGCAGTTGGGGGCTCGGGGGCGCAAATACTCAGTATTTC.

Only a few counts were recorded for this clonotype. The chain joins TRBV6-1 to TRBJ2-1; 9 bases are shared with TRBD2. The germline V gene has CDR1 MNHNS and CDR2 SASEGT. V lost 5 bases, J lost 5 bases, and 7 bases stayed unmatched. The length of the CDR3 is 15 residues. The CDR3 DNA reads TGTGCCAGCAGTCAGATAGCGGGAGCAAACAATGAGCAGTTCTTC. Protein: CASSQIAGANNEQFF.

This chain uses TRBV3-1 with TRBJ1-1; 8 nucleotides align to TRBD1. The CDR3 has 15 amino acids. Germline V gene lookup returns CDR1 LGHDT and CDR2 YNNKEL (reference sequence). V dropped 4 bases and J dropped 2; count of bases not matched to a gene: 6. The CDR3 coding sequence is TGTGCCAGCAGCCCTGGCGGACAGGGTAACACTGAAGCTTTCTTT. Protein: CASSPGGQGNTEAFF.

Concerning this clonotype itself: At one end, the junction sequence differs from germline, possibly due to a read error. This rearrangement joins TRBV6-1 to TRBJ2-4, with D maybe TRBD1 (6 bases). Germline-derived CDR1 and CDR2 are MNHNS and SASEGT. CDR3 length: 16 residues. The CDR3, as DNA: TGTGCCAGCAGTGAAGCGGGGCTGGGGGCCGGAGACATTCAGTACTTT. It translates to CASSEAGLGAGDIQYF.

For the CDR3, the DNA is TGTGCCAGCAGCCGTTTGAGGGGGGTGGACTACACCTTC. Translated, it gives CASSRLRGVDYTF. The chain combines TRBV6-1 with TRBJ1-2; maybe TRBD1 (6 bases). V dropped 6 bases and J dropped 10 bases, with 18 bases sitting between them. Germline V CDR1 and CDR2: MNHNS, SASEGT. CDR3 length equals 13 residues.

This rearrangement joins TRBV10-2 to TRBJ2-5; the D call may be TRBD1 or TRBD2 (5 bases each). Germline CDR1 is WSHSY and CDR2 is SAAADI. This CDR3 is 14 amino acids long. The CDR3 protein is CAGLVGRDQETQYF. CDR3 in DNA: TGCGCGGGGCTCGTGGGGCGGGACCAAGAGACCCAGTACTTC.

The CDR3 spells CAIRTGLETQYF. CDR3 nucleotide sequence: TGTGCCATCCGGACAGGGCTAGAGACCCAGTACTTC. The genes are TRBV10-3 and TRBJ2-1, with 8 positions matching TRBD1. Matching the DNA end better, TRBJ2-5 makes the J call doubtful. Germline lookup yields CDR1 ENHRY and CDR2 SYGVKD. The CDR3 has 12 residues.